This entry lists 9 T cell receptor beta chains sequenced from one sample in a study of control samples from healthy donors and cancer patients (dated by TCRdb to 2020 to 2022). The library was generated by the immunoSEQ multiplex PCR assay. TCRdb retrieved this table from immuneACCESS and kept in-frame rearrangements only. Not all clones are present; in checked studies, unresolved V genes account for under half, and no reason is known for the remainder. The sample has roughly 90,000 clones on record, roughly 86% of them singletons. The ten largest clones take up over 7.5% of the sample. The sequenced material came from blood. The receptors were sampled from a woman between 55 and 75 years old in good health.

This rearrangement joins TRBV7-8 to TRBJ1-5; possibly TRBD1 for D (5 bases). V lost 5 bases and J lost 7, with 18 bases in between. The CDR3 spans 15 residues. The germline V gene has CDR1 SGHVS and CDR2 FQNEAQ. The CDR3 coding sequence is TGTGCCAGCAGCCCCTTTCAGGGTCCGAGCCAGCCCCAGCATTTT. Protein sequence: CASSPFQGPSQPQHF.

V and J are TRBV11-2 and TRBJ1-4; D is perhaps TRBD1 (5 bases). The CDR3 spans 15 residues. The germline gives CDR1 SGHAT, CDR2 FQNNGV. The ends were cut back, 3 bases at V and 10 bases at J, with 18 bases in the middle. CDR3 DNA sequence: TGTGCCAGCAGCTTGTTACAGGTCGGGCGGGGAAAACTGTTTTTT. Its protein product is CASSLLQVGRGKLFF.

CDR3 amino acids: CASSQGAGDEKLFF. CDR3 coding DNA: TGTGCCAGCAGCCAAGGGGCTGGGGATGAAAAACTGTTTTTT. The chain links TRBV3-1 (or the pseudogene TRBV3-2) to TRBJ1-4, with D unclear. The CDR3 is made up of 14 amino acids. Germline CDR1 is LGHDT and CDR2 is YNNKEL (reference sequence). The germline V and J ends were trimmed by 1 base and 6 bases, with 9 bases remaining between them.

The CDR3 sequence: CASSPSANYGYTF. The CDR3 region has the DNA TGTGCCAGCTCACCATCAGCTAACTATGGCTACACCTTC. The chain is built from TRBV18 and TRBJ1-2; D uncertain. Germline V gene lookup returns CDR1 KGHSH and CDR2 LQKENI. V was cut by 2 bases and J by 0 bases, with 4 bases left in between. This CDR3 comprises 13 residues.

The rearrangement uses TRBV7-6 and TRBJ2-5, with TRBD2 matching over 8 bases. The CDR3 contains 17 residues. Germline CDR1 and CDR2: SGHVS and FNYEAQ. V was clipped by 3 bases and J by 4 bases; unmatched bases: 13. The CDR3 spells CASSFFRGGGWRETQYF. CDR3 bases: TGTGCCAGCAGCTTTTTCCGAGGCGGGGGGTGGCGAGAGACCCAGTACTTC.

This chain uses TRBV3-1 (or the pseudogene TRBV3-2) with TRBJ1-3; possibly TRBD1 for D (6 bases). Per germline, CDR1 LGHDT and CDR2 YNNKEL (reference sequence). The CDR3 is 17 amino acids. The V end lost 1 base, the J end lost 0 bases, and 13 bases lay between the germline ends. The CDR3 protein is CASSQGGQIFSGNTIYF. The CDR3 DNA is TGTGCCAGCAGCCAAGGGGGGCAGATTTTCTCTGGAAACACCATATATTTT.

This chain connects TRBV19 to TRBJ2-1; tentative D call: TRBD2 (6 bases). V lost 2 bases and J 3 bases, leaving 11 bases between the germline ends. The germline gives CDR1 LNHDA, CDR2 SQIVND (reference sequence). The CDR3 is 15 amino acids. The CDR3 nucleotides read TGTGCCAGTAGTATACTAGCGATGGGCTACAATGAGCAGTTCTTC. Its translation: CASSILAMGYNEQFF.

CDR3 sequence: CASSLRPPGQNTEAFF. DNA of the CDR3: TGTGCCAGCAGCCTTCGACCTCCGGGGCAGAACACTGAAGCTTTCTTT. This rearrangement joins TRBV14 to TRBJ1-1; a weak D match, TRBD1 (5 bases). Germline assignment: CDR1 SGHDN and CDR2 FVKESK. Trimming stripped 4 bases from V and 1 base from J, with 16 bases between. The CDR3 has 16 residues.

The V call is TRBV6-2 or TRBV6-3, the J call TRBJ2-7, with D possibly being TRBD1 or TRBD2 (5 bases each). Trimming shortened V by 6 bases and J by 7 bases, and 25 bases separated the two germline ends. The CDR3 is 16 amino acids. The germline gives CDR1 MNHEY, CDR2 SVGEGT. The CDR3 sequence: CASSRLQGPLPGEQYF. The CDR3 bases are TGTGCCAGCAGCCGTCTCCAGGGACCACTCCCTGGGGAGCAGTACTTC.